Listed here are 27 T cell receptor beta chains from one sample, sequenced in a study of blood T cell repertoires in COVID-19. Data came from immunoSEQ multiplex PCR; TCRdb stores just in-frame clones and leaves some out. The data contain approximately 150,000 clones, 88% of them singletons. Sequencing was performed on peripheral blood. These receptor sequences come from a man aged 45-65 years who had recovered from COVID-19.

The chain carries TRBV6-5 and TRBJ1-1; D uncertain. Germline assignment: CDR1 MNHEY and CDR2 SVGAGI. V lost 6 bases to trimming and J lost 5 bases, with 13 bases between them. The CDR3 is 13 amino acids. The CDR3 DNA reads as TGTGCCAGCAGCTACAGCGGTTTGACTGAAGCTTTCTTT. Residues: CASSYSGLTEAFF.

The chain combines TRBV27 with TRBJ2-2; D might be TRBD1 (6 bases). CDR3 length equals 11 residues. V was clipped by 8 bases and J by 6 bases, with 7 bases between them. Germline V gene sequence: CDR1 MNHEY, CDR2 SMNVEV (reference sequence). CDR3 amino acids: CASYRAGELFF. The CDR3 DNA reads TGTGCCAGCTACAGGGCCGGGGAGCTGTTTTTT.

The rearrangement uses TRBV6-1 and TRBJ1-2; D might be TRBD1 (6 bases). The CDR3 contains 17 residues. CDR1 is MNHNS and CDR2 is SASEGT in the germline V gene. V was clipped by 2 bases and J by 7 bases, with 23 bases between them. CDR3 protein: CASSESWGGAKKFGYTF. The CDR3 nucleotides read TGTGCCAGCAGTGAATCATGGGGGGGGGCTAAGAAGTTTGGCTACACCTTC.

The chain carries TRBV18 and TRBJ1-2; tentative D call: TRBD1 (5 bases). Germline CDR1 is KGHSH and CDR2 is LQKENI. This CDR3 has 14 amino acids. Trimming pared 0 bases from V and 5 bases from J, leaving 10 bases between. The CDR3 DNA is TGTGCCAGCTCACCACCGCAGGGAAGGTATGGCTACACCTTC. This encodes CASSPPQGRYGYTF.

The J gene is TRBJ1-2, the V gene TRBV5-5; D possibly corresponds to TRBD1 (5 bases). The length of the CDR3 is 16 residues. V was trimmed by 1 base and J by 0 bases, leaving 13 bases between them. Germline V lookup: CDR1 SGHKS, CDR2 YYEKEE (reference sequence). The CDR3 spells CASSLTGRAPNYGYTF. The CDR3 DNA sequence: TGTGCCAGCAGCTTGACGGGCAGGGCTCCTAACTATGGCTACACCTTC.

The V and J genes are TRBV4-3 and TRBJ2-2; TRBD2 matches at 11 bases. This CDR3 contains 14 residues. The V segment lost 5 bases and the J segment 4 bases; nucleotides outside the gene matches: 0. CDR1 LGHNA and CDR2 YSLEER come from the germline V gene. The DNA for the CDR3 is TGCGCCAGCAGCACTAGCGGGAGCACCGGGGAGCTGTTTTTT. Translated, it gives CASSTSGSTGELFF.

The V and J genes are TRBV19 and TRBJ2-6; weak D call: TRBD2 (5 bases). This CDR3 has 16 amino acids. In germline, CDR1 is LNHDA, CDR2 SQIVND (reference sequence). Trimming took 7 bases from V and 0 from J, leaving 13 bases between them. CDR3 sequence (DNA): TGTGCCAGTACTACGGGGATCCGCTCTGGGGCCAACGTCCTGACTTTC. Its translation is CASTTGIRSGANVLTF.

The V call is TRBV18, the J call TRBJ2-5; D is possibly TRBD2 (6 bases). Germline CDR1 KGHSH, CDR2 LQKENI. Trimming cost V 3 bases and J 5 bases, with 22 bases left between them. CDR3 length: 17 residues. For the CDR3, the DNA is TGTGCCAGCTCACCTAGTCGGTCCGGAGGGGCCAAGGAGACCCAGTACTTC. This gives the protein CASSPSRSGGAKETQYF.

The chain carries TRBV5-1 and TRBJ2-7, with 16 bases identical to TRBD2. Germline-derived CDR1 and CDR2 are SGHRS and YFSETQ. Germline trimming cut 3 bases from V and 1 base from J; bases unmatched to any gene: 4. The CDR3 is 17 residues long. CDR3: CASSWGLAGGRSYEQYF. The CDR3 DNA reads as TGCGCCAGCAGCTGGGGACTAGCGGGAGGGCGGTCCTACGAGCAGTACTTC. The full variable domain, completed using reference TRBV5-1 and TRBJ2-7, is KAGVTQTPRYLIKTRGQQVTLSCSPISGHRSVSWYQQTPGQGLQFLFEYFSETQRNKGNFPGRFSGRQFSNSRSEMNVSTLELGDSALYLCASSWGLAGGRSYEQYFGPGTRLTVT.

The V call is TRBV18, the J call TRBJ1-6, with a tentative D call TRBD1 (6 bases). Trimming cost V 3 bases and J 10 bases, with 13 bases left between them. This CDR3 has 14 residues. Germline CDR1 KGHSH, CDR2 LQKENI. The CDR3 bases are TGTGCCAGCTCACCCGGGACATCGGACTCACCCCTCCACTTT. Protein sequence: CASSPGTSDSPLHF.

The CDR3 loop is CASSPLSSGVENEQFF. CDR3 nucleotides: TGTGCCAGCTCACCCCTCTCTAGCGGGGTGGAAAATGAGCAGTTCTTC. The rearrangement links TRBV18 to TRBJ2-1; TRBD2 agrees at 9 bases. The CDR3 spans 16 residues. The junction had 10 bases not matched to a gene; V was cut back by 3 bases and J by 7 bases. CDR1 and CDR2 (germline): KGHSH, LQKENI.

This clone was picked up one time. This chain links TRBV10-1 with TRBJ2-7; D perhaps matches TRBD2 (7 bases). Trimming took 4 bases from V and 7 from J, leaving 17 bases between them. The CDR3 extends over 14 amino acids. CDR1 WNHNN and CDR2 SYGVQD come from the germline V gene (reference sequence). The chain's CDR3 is CASSAGGRGYEQYF. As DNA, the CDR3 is TGCGCCAGCAGTGCCGGGGGGCGCGGGTATGAGCAGTACTTC.

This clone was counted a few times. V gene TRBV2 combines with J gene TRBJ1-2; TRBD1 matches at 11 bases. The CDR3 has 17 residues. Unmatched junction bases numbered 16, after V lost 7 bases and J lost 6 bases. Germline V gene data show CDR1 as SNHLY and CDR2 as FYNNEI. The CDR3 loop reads CASIGPRTGGEEHGYTF. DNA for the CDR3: TGTGCCAGCATTGGCCCCAGGACAGGGGGCGAAGAACATGGCTACACCTTC.

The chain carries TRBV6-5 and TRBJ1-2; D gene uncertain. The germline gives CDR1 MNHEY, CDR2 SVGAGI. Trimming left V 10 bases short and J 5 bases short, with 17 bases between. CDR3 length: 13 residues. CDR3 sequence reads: CATSGEAPYGYTF. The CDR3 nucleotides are TGTGCCACCTCGGGAGAGGCCCCTTATGGCTACACCTTC.

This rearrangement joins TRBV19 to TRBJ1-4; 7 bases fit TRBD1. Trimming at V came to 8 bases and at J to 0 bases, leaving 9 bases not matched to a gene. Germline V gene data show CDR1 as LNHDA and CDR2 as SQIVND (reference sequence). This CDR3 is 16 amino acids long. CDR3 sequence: CASASTGFTTNEKLFF. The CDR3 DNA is TGTGCCAGTGCCTCGACAGGGTTTACAACTAATGAAAAACTGTTTTTT.

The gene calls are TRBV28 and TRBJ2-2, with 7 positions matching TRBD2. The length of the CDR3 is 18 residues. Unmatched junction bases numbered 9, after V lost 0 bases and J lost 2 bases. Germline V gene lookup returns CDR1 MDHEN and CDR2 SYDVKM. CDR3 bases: TGTGCCAGCAGTTTATGGGGTTTGGGGGGGTACAACACCGGGGAGCTGTTTTTT. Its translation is CASSLWGLGGYNTGELFF. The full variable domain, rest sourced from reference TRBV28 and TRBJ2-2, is DVKVTQSSRYLVKRTGEKVFLECVQDMDHENMFWYRQDPGLGLRLIYFSYDVKMKEKGDIPEGYSVSREKKERFSLILESASTNQTSMYLCASSLWGLGGYNTGELFFGEGSRLTVL.

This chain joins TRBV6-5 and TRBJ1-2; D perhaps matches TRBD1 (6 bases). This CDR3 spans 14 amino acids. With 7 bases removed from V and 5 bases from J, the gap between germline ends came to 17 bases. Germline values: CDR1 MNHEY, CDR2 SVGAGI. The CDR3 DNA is TGTGCCAGCACCCTCCGGGAGGGGGGTTATGGCTACACCTTC. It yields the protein CASTLREGGYGYTF.

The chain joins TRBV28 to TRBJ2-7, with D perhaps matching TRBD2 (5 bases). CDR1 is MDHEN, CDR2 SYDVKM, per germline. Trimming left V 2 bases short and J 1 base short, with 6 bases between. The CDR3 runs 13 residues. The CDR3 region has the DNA TGTGCCAGCAGTTTAGGACTGTCCTACGAGCAGTACTTC. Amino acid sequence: CASSLGLSYEQYF.

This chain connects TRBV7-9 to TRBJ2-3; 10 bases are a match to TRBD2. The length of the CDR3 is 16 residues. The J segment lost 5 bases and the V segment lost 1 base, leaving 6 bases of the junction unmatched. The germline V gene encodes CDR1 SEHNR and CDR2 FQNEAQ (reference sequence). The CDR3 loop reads CASSLVAGGPKDTQYF. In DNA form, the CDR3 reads TGTGCCAGCAGCTTAGTAGCGGGAGGACCCAAAGATACGCAGTATTTT.

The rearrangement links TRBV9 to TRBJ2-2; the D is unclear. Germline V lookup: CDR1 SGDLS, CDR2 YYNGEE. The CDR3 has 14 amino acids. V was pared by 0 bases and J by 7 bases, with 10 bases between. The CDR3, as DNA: TGTGCCAGCAGCGTAGGTTCAGTCAGCGGGGAGCTGTTTTTT. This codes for CASSVGSVSGELFF.

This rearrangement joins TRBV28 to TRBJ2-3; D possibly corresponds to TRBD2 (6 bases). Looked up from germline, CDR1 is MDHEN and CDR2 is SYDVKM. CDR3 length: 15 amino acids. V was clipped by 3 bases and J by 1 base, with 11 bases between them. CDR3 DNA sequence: TGTGCCAGCAGTTTGGGAAGCGGGCGCACAGATACGCAGTATTTT. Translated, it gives CASSLGSGRTDTQYF.

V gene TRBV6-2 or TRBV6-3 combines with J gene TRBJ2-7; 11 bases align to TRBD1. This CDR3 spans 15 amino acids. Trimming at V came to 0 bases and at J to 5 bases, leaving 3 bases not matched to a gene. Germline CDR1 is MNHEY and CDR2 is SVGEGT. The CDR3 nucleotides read TGTGCCAGCAGTTACTCGGGGACAGGGGGAAACGAGCAGTACTTC. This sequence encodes CASSYSGTGGNEQYF.

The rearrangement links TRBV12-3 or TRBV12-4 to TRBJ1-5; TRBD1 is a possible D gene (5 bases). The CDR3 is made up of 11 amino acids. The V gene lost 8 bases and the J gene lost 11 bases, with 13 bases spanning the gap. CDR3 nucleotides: TGTGCCAGCGGGGGGGGTGGGTCCCAGCATTTT. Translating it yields CASGGGGSQHF.

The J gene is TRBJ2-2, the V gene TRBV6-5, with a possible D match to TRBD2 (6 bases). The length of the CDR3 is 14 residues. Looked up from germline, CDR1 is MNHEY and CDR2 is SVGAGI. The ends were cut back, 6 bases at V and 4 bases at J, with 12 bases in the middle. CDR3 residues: CASSAGDFTGELFF. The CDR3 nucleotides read TGTGCCAGCAGCGCTGGGGACTTCACCGGGGAGCTGTTTTTT.

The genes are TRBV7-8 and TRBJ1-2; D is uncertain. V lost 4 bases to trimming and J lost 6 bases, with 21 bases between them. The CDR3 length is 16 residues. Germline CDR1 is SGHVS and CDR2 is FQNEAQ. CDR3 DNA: TGTGCCAGCAGCTCGTTCTCCGGGAAGGGAAAGAATGGCTACACCTTC. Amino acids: CASSSFSGKGKNGYTF. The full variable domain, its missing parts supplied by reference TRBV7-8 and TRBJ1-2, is GAGVSQSPRYKVAKRGQDVALRCDPISGHVSLFWYQQALGQGPEFLTYFQNEAQLDKSGLPSDRFFAERPEGSVSTLKIQRTQQEDSAVYLCASSSFSGKGKNGYTFGSGTRLTVV.

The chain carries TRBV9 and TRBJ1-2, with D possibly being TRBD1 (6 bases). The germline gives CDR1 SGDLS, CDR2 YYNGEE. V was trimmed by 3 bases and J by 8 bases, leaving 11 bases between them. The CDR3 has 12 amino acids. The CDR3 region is CASSGTGRGYTF. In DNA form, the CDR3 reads TGTGCCAGCAGCGGCACAGGGCGCGGCTACACCTTC.

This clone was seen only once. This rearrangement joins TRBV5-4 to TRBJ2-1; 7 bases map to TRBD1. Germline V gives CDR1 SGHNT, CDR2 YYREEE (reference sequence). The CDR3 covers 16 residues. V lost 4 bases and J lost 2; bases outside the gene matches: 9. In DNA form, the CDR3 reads TGTGCCAGCAGCAGGAAGGACAGGCCGACCTACAATGAGCAGTTCTTC. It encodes CASSRKDRPTYNEQFF.